The text below deals with one T cell receptor beta chain. Its antigen is unknown. The CDR3 has 13 amino acids. Germline loops: CDR1 SEHNR, CDR2 FQNEAQ (reference sequence). The ends lost 2 bases at V and 10 bases at J; junction bases unmatched: 3. The data were taken from a study of shared clonotypes between healthy human individuals. The study, taken as a whole, reports: It was anticipated that sequencing depth would influence how many clonotypes donors shared. A small donor pool kept down the genetic and exposure-history diversity that was represented.

The assay was immunoSEQ multiplex PCR, and TCRdb's table has in-frame clones only and misses some. The sample gives some 240,000 clones, 65% of which show up once; approximately 12% is in the top ten. This chain joins TRBV7-9 and TRBJ2-1; 9 bases agree with TRBD2. The receptor was isolated from a man younger than 45 in good health. Sequences were obtained from memory CD4+ T cells sorted from blood. Specified subset: CD45RA-negative fraction. The CDR3 reads CASSLIAGAEQFF. CDR3 bases: TGTGCCAGCAGCTTAATAGCGGGAGCAGAGCAGTTCTTC.